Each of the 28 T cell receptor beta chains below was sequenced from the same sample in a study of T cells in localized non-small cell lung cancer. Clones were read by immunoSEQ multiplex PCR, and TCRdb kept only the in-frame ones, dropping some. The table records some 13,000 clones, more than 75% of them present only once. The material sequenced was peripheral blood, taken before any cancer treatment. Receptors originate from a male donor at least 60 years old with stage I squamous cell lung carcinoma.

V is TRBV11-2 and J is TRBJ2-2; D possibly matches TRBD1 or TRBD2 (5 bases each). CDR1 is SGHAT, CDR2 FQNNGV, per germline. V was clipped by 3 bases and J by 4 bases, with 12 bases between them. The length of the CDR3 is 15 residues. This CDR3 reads CASSLGQGVTGELFF. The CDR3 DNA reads TGTGCCAGCAGCTTGGGGCAGGGAGTCACCGGGGAGCTGTTTTTT.

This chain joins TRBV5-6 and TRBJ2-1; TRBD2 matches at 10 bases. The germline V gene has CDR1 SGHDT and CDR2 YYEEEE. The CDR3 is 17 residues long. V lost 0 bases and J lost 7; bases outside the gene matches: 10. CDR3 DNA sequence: TGTGCCAGCAGCTTGGTGGGGTCTAGCGGGAGCAGAAATGAGCAGTTCTTC. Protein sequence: CASSLVGSSGSRNEQFF.

Written as DNA, the CDR3 is TGCAGCGTTGACGCCAGGGCTGCGGATACGCAGTATTTT. Protein product: CSVDARAADTQYF. This chain uses TRBV29-1 with TRBJ2-3, with D tentatively TRBD1 (5 bases). V lost 3 bases to trimming and J lost 6 bases, with 13 bases between them. The germline V gene encodes CDR1 SQVTM and CDR2 ANQGSEA. There are 13 residues in the CDR3.

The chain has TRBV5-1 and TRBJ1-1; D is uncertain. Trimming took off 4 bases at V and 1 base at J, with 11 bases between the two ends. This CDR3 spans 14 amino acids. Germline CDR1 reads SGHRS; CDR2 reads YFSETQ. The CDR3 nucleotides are TGCGCCAGCAGCCCCCGTGGCGGGAACACTGAAGCTTTCTTT. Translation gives CASSPRGGNTEAFF. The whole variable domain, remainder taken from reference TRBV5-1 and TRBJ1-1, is KAGVTQTPRYLIKTRGQQVTLSCSPISGHRSVSWYQQTPGQGLQFLFEYFSETQRNKGNFPGRFSGRQFSNSRSEMNVSTLELGDSALYLCASSPRGGNTEAFFGQGTRLTVV.

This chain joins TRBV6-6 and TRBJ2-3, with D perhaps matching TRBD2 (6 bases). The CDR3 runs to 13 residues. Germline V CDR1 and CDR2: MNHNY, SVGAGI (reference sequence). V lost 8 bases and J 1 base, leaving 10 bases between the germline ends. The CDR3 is CASGGTRTDTQYF. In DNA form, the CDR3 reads TGTGCCAGCGGAGGGACTCGCACAGATACGCAGTATTTT.

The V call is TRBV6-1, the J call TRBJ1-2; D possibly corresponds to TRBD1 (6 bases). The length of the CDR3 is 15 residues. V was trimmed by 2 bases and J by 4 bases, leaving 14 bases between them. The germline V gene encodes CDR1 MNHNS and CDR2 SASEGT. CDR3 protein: CASSELSGGVYGYTF. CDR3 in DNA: TGTGCCAGCAGTGAACTCTCTGGGGGCGTCTATGGCTACACCTTC.

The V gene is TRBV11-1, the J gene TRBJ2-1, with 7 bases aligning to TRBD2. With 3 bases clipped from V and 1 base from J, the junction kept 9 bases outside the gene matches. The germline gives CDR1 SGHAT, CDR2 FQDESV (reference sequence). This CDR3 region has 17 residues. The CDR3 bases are TGTGCCAGCAGCTTGAGGGCTAGCGGTTTTTCCTACAATGAGCAGTTCTTC. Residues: CASSLRASGFSYNEQFF.

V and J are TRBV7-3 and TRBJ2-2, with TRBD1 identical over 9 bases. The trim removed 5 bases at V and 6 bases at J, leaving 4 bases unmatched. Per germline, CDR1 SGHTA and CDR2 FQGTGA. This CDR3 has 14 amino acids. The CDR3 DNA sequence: TGTGCCAGCAGCCCTCGGACAGGGGCCGGGGAGCTGTTTTTT. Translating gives CASSPRTGAGELFF.

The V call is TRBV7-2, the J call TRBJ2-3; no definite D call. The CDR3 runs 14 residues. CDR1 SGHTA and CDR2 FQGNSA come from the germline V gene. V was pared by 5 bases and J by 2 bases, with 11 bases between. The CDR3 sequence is CASSPFTYTDTQYF. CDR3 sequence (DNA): TGTGCCAGCAGCCCCTTCACTTACACAGATACGCAGTATTTT.

The CDR3 region is CASSLLSSGALQETQYF. As DNA, the CDR3 is TGTGCCAGCAGCCTCCTTTCTAGCGGGGCCTTACAAGAGACCCAGTACTTC. The chain employs TRBV27 and TRBJ2-5; 9 nucleotides match TRBD2. CDR1 and CDR2 (germline): MNHEY, SMNVEV (reference sequence). This CDR3 is built from 17 residues. The V and J ends lost 6 bases and 2 bases, in that order; junction bases with no gene match: 13.

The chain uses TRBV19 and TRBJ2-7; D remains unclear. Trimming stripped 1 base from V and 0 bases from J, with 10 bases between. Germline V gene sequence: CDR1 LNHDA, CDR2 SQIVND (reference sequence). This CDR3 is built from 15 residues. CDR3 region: CASSIGRHGSYEQYF. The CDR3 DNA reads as TGTGCCAGTAGTATAGGGAGACATGGCTCCTACGAGCAGTACTTC.

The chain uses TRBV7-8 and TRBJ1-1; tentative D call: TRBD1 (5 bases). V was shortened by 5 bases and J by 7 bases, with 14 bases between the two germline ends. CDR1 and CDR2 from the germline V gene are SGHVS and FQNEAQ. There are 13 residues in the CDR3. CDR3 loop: CASSPREEGEAFF. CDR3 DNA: TGTGCCAGCAGCCCCAGGGAAGAGGGTGAAGCTTTCTTT. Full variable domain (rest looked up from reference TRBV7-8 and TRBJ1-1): GAGVSQSPRYKVAKRGQDVALRCDPISGHVSLFWYQQALGQGPEFLTYFQNEAQLDKSGLPSDRFFAERPEGSVSTLKIQRTQQEDSAVYLCASSPREEGEAFFGQGTRLTVV.

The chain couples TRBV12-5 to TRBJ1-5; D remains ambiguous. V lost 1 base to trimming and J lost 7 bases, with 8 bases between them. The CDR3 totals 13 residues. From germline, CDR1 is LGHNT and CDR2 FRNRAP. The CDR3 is CASGLEVGQPQHF. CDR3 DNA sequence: TGTGCTAGTGGTTTGGAGGTGGGACAGCCCCAGCATTTT.

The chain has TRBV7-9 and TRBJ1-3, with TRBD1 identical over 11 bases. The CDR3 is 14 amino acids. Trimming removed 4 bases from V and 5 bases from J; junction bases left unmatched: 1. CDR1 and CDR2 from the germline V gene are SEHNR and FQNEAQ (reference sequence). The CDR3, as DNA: TGTGCCAGCAGCTCGGACAGGGGGCGAAACACCATATATTTT. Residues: CASSSDRGRNTIYF.

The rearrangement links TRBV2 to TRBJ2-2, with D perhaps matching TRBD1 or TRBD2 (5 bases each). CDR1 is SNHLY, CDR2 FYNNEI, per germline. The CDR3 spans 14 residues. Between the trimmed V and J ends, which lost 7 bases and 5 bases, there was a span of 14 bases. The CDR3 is CASTGSAGTGELFF. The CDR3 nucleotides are TGTGCCAGCACGGGGTCGGCAGGGACCGGGGAGCTGTTTTTT.

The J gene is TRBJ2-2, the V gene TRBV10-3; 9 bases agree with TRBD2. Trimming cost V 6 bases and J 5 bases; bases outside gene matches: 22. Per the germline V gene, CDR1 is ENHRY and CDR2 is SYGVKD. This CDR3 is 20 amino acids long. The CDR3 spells CAISARGVSGSSTGTGELFF. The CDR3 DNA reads TGTGCCATCAGCGCACGGGGGGTTAGCGGGAGCTCCACCGGGACCGGGGAGCTGTTTTTT.

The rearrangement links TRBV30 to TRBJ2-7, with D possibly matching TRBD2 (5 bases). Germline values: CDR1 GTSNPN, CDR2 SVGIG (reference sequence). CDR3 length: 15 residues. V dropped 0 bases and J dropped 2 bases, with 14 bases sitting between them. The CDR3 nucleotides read TGTGCCTGGAGTGTACGGGGTCTTTTAGCCTACGAGCAGTACTTC. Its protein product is CAWSVRGLLAYEQYF.

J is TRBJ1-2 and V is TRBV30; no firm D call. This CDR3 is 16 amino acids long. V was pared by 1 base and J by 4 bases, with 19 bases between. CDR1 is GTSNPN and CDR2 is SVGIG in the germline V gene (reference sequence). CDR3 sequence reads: CAWSGNIRTGVYGYTF. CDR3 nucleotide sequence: TGTGCCTGGAGTGGCAATATTAGGACTGGTGTCTATGGCTACACCTTC.

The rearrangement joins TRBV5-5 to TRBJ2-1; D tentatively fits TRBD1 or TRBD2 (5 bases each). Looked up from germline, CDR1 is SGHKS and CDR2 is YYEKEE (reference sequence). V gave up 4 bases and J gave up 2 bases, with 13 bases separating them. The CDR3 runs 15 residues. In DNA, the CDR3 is TGTGCCAGCAGCCAAGGGACGGGACCCTACAATGAGCAGTTCTTC. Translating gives CASSQGTGPYNEQFF. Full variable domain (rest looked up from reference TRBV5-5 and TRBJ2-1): DAGVTQSPTHLIKTRGQQVTLRCSPISGHKSVSWYQQVLGQGPQFIFQYYEKEERGRGNFPDRFSARQFPNYSSELNVNALLLGDSALYLCASSQGTGPYNEQFFGPGTRLTVL.

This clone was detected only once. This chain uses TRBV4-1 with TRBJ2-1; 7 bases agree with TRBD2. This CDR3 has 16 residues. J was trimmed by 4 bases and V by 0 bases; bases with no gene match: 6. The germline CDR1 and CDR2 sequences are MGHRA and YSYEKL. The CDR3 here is CASSQDGSGVYNEQFF. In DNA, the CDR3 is TGCGCCAGCAGCCAAGATGGGAGCGGGGTATACAATGAGCAGTTCTTC.

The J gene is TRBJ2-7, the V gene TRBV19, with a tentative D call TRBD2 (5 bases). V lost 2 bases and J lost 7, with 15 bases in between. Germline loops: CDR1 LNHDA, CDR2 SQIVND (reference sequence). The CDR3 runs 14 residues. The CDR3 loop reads CASSITLALSEQYF. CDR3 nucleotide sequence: TGTGCCAGTAGTATAACCCTAGCACTCTCGGAGCAGTACTTC.

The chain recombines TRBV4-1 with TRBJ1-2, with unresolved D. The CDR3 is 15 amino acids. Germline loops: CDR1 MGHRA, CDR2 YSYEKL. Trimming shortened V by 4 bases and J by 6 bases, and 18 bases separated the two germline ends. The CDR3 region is CASSPQPVASNGYTF. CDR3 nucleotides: TGCGCCAGCAGCCCCCAGCCAGTAGCCTCTAATGGCTACACCTTC.

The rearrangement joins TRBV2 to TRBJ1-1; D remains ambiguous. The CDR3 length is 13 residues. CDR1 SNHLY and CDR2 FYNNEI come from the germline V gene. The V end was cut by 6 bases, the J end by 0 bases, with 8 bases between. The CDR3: CASSLDLNTEAFF. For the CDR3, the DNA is TGTGCCAGCAGCTTGGACCTGAACACTGAAGCTTTCTTT.

The CDR3 DNA reads as TGTGCCTCCGGTGGGCTAGGGGATACGCAGTATTTT. This codes for CASGGLGDTQYF. This chain connects TRBV9 to TRBJ2-3, with unresolved D. CDR3 length equals 12 residues. From germline, CDR1 is SGDLS and CDR2 YYNGEE. V was shortened by 10 bases and J by 6 bases, with 15 bases between the two germline ends.

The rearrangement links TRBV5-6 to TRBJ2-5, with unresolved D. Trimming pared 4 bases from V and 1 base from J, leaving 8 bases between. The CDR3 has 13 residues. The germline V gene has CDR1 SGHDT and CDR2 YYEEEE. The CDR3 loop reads CASSPRAQETQYF. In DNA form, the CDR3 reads TGTGCCAGCAGCCCAAGGGCCCAAGAGACCCAGTACTTC.

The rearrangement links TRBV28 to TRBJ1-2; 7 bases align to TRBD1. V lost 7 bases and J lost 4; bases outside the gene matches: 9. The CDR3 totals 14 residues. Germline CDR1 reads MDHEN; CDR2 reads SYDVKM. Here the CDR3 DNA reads TGTGCCAGCATCCCAGCTGCAGGGGGCTATGGCTACACCTTC. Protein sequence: CASIPAAGGYGYTF.

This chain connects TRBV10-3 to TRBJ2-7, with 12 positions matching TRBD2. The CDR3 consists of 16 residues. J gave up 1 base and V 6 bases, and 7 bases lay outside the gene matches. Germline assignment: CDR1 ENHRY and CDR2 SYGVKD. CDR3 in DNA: TGTGCCATCAGACGCTCCGGGACTAGCGGGTCCTACGAGCAGTACTTC. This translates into CAIRRSGTSGSYEQYF.

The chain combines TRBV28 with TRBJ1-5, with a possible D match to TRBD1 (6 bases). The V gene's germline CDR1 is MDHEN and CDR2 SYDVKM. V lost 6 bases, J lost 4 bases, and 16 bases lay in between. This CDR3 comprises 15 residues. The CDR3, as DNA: TGTGCCAGCAGCACTTCCGGGACACTTAATCAGCCCCAGCATTTT. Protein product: CASSTSGTLNQPQHF.